This T cell receptor (beta chain) was found in a study of Graves' ophthalmopathy and Graves' hyperthyroidism. Using RNA transcripts, the TCR beta CDR3 regions were amplified. First-round RT-PCR used HTBI primers; second-round multiplex PCR followed. TCRdb itself ran the multiplex PCR reads through MiXCR, one entry per CDR3 protein. The sample has some 160,000 distinct CDR3 sequences, approximately 40% seen once. Germline V gives CDR1 MNHEY, CDR2 SVGEGT. CDR3 size: 16 residues. Trimming stripped 6 bases from V and 2 bases from J, with 17 bases between. Other autoimmune diseases, uncontrolled infections, pregnancy or lactation ruled patients out of participation.

The sample was peripheral blood. The chain couples TRBV6-2 or TRBV6-3 to TRBJ1-5, with D unresolved. The receptor comes from a young man with Graves' ophthalmopathy. This CDR3 is CASREPGNRGNQPQHF. CDR3 coding DNA: TGTGCCAGCAGAGAACCGGGAAACCGCGGCAATCAGCCCCAGCATTTT.